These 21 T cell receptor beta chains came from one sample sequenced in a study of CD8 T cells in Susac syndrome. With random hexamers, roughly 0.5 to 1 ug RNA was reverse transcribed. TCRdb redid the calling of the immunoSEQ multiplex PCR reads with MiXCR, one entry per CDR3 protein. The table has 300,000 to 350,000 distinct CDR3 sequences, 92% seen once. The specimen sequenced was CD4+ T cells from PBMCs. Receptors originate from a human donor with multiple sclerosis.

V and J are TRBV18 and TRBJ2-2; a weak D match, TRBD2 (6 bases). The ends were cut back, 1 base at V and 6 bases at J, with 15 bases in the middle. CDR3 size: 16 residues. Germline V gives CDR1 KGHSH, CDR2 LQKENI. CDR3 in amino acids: CASSPLGTVEAGELFF. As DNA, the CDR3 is TGTGCCAGCTCACCACTGGGGACTGTGGAGGCCGGGGAGCTGTTTTTT.

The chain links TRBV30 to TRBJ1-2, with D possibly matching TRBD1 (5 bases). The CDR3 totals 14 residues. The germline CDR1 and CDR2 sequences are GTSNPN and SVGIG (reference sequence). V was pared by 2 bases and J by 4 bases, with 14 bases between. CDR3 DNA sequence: TGTGCCTGGAGTAGGGGCAGGGAGTCCTATGGCTACACCTTC. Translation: CAWSRGRESYGYTF.

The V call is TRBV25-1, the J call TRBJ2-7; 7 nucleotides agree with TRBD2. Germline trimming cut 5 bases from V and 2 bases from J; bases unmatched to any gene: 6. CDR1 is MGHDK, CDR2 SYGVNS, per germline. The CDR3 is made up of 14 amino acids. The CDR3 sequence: CASSWAGAPYEQYF. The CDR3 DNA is TGTGCCAGCAGTTGGGCGGGAGCTCCCTACGAGCAGTACTTC.

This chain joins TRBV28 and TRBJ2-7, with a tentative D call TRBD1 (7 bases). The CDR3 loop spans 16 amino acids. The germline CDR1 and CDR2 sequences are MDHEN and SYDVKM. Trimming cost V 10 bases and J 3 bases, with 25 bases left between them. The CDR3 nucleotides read TGTGCCACCTACTCCTCGACAGGGAGCGGGTACTACGAGCAGTACTTC. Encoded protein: CATYSSTGSGYYEQYF.

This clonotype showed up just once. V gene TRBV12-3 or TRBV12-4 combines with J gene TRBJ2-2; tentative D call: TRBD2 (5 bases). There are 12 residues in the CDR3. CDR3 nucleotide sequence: TGTGCAGGGAGCGAGAACACCGGGGAGCTGTTTTTT. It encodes CAGSENTGELFF.

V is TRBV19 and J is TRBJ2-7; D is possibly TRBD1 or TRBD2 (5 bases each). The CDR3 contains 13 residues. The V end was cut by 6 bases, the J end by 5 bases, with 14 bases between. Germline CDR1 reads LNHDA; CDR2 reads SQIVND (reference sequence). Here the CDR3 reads CASSHVRGDEQYF. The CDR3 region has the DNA TGTGCCAGTAGCCACGTCAGAGGGGACGAGCAGTACTTC.

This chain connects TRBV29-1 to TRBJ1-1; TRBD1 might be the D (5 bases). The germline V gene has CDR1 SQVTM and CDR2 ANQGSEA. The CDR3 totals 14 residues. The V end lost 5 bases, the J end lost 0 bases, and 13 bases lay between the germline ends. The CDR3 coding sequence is TGCAGCGTTCAAGCAGGGAGCGTGAACACTGAAGCTTTCTTT. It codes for CSVQAGSVNTEAFF.

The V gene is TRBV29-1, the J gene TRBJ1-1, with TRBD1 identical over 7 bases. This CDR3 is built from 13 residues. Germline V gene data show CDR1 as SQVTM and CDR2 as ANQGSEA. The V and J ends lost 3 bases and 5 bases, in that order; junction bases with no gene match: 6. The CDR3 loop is CSVDGGGGTEAFF. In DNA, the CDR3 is TGCAGCGTTGACGGAGGGGGCGGGACTGAAGCTTTCTTT. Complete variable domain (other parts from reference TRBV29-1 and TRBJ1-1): SAVISQKPSRDICQRGTSLTIQCQVDSQVTMMFWYRQQPGQSLTLIATANQGSEATYESGFVIDKFPISRPNLTFSTLTVSNMSPEDSSIYLCSVDGGGGTEAFFGQGTRLTVV.

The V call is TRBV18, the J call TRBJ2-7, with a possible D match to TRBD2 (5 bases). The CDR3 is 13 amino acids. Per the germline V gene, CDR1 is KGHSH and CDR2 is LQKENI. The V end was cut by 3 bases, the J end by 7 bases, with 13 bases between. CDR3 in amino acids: CASSPGTAGEQYF. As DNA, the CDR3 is TGTGCCAGCTCACCGGGCACCGCGGGTGAGCAGTACTTC.

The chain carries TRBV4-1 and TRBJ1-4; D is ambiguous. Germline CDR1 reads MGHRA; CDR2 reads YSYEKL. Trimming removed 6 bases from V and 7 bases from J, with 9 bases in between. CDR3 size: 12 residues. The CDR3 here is CASSPMGEKLFF. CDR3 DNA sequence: TGCGCCAGCAGTCCTATGGGTGAAAAACTGTTTTTT.

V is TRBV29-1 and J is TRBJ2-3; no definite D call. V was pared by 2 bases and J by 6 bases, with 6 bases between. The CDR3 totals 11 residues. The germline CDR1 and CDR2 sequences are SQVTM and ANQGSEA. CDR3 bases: TGCAGCGTTGAAACAATCGATACGCAGTATTTT. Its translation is CSVETIDTQYF.

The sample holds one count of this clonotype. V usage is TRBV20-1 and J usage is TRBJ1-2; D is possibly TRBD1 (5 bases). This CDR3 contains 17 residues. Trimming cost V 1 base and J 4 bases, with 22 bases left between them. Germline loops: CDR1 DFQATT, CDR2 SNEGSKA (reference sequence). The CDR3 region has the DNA TGCAGTGCTAGAGCCTTGCGAGGGCAGGAGGGACTCTATGGCTACACCTTC. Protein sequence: CSARALRGQEGLYGYTF.

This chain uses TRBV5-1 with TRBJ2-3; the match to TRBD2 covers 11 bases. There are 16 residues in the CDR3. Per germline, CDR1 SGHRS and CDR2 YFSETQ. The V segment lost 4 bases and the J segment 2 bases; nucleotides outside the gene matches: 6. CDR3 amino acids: CASSTGLAGITDTQYF. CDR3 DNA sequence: TGCGCCAGCAGCACCGGACTAGCGGGTATCACAGATACGCAGTATTTT.

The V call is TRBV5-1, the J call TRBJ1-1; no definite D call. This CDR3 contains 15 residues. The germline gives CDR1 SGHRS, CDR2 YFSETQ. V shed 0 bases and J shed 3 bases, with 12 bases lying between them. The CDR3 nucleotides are TGCGCCAGCAGCTTGGACCCCAGCGATGACACTGAAGCTTTCTTT. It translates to CASSLDPSDDTEAFF.

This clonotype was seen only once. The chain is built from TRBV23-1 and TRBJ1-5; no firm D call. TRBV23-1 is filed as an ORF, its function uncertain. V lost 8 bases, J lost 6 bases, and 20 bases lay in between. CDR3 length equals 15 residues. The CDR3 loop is CASGNRRGGCQPQHF. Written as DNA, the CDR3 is TGCGCCAGCGGTAATCGGCGGGGTGGGTGTCAGCCCCAGCATTTT.

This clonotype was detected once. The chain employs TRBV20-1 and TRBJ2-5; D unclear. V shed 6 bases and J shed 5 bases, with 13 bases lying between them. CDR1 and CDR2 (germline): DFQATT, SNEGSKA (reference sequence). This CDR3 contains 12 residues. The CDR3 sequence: CSANILRETQYF. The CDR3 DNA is TGCAGTGCGAACATTCTTCGGGAGACCCAGTACTTC.

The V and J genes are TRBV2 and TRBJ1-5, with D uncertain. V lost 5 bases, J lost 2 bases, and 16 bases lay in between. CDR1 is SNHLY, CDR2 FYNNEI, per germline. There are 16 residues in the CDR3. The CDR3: CASSYDEEAGNQPQHF. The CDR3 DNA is TGTGCCAGCAGTTATGATGAAGAGGCCGGCAATCAGCCCCAGCATTTT.

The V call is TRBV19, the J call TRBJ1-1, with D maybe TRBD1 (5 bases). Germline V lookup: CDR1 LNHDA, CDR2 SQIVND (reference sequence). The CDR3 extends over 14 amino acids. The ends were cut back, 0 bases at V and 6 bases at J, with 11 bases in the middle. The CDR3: CASSIDHVGAEAFF. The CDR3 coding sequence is TGTGCCAGTAGTATAGATCACGTAGGGGCTGAAGCTTTCTTT.

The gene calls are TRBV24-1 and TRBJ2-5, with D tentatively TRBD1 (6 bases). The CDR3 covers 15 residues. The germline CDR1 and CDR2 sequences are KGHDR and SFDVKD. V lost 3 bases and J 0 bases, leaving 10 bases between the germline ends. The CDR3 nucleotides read TGTGCCACCAGTGATAAGGACAGACACCAAGAGACCCAGTACTTC. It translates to CATSDKDRHQETQYF.

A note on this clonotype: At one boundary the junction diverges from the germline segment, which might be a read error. The CDR3: CASSLNTGLLF. Written as DNA, the CDR3 is TGTGCCAGCAGCTTGAATACCGGGCTTCTCTTC. The chain joins TRBV5-6 to TRBJ2-1; no clear D. Germline lookup yields CDR1 SGHDT and CDR2 YYEEEE. There are 11 residues in the CDR3.

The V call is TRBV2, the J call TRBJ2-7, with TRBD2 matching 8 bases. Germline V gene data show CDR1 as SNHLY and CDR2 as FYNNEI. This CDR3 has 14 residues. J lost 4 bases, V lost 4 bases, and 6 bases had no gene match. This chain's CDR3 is CASSGLAGGYEQYF. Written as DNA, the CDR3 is TGTGCCAGCAGTGGGCTAGCGGGTGGTTACGAGCAGTACTTC.